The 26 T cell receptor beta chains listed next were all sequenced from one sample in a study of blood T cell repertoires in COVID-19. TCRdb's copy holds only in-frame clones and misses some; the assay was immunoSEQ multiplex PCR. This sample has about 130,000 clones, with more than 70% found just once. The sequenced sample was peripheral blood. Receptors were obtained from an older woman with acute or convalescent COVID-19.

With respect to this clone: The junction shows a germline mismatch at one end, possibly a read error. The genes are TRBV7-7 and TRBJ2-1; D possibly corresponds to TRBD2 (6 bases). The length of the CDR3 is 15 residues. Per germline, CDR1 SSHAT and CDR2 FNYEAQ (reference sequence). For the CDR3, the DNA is TGTGCTAGCAGCCCCCAGGTTAGCGGATACAATGAGCAGTTCTTC. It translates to CASSPQVSGYNEQFF.

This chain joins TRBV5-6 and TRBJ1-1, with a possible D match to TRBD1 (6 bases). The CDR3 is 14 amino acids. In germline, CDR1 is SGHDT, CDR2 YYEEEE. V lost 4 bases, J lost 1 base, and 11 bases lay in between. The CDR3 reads CASSTGTPNTEAFF. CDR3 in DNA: TGTGCCAGCAGCACCGGGACACCGAACACTGAAGCTTTCTTT.

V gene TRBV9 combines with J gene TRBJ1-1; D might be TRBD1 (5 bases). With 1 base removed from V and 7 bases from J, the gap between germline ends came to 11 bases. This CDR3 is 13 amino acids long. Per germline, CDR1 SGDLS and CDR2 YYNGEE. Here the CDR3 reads CASSVRDGGEAFF. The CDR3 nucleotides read TGTGCCAGCAGCGTAAGGGACGGGGGTGAAGCTTTCTTT. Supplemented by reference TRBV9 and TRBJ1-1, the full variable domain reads DSGVTQTPKHLITATGQRVTLRCSPRSGDLSVYWYQQSLDQGLQFLIQYYNGEERAKGNILERFSAQQFPDLHSELNLSSLELGDSALYFCASSVRDGGEAFFGQGTRLTVV.

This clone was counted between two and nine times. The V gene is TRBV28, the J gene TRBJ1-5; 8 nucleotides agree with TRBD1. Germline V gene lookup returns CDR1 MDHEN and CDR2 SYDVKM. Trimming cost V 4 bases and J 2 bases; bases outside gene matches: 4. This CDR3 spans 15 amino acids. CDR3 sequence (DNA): TGTGCCAGCAGTTCCTTACAGGGGGGCAATCAGCCCCAGCATTTT. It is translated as CASSSLQGGNQPQHF.

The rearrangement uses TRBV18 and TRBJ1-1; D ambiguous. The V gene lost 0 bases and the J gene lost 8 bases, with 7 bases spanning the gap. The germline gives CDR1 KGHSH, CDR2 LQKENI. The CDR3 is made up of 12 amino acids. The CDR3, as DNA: TGTGCCAGCTCACCACCTGCCGGGGAAGCTTTCTTT. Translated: CASSPPAGEAFF. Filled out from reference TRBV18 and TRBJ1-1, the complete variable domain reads NAGVMQNPRHLVRRRGQEARLRCSPMKGHSHVYWYRQLPEEGLKFMVYLQKENIIDESGMPKERFSAEFPKEGPSILRIQQVVRGDSAAYFCASSPPAGEAFFGQGTRLTVV.

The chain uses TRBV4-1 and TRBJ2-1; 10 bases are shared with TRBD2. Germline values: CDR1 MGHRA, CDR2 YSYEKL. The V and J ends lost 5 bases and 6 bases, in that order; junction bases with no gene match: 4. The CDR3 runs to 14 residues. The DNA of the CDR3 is TGCGCCAGCAGCACCGTAGCGGGAGGCAATGAGCAGTTCTTC. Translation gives CASSTVAGGNEQFF.

As DNA, the CDR3 is TGTGCCTGGAGTGGGGTTGGGGGCGACTATGGCTACACCTTC. This sequence encodes CAWSGVGGDYGYTF. The J gene is TRBJ1-2, the V gene TRBV30; TRBD1 is a possible D gene (6 bases). V shed 1 base and J shed 3 bases, with 12 bases lying between them. Germline V gene data show CDR1 as GTSNPN and CDR2 as SVGIG (reference sequence). The CDR3 totals 14 residues.

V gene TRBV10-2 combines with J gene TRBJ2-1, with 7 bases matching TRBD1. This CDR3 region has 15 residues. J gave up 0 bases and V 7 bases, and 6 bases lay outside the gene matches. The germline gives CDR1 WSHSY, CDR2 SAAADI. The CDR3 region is CASTRDRPSYNEQFF. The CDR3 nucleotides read TGCGCCAGCACTCGGGACAGACCCTCCTACAATGAGCAGTTCTTC.

The CDR3 nucleotides read TGTGCCAGCCAACGGCCGGGACAGACGAACACTGAAGCTTTCTTT. Protein: CASQRPGQTNTEAFF. This chain joins TRBV2 and TRBJ1-1, with 7 bases that match TRBD1. The CDR3 runs 15 residues. Germline CDR1 and CDR2: SNHLY and FYNNEI. The ends lost 8 bases at V and 1 base at J; junction bases unmatched: 10.

The CDR3 here is CASSVGLAGSYEQYF. The CDR3 DNA reads as TGTGCCAGCAGCGTAGGACTAGCGGGATCCTACGAGCAGTACTTC. V gene TRBV9 combines with J gene TRBJ2-7; 11 positions agree with TRBD2. Trimming took 0 bases from V and 1 from J; bases not matched to a gene: 0. This CDR3 contains 15 residues. From germline, CDR1 is SGDLS and CDR2 YYNGEE.

CDR3 sequence (DNA): TGTGCCAGCAGTCCGGGCGCCGGGGGCACTGAAGCTTTCTTT. Its translation is CASSPGAGGTEAFF. The chain joins TRBV2 to TRBJ1-1, with D perhaps TRBD1 (5 bases). Trimming left V 5 bases short and J 4 bases short, with 14 bases between. This CDR3 has 14 amino acids. Germline loops: CDR1 SNHLY, CDR2 FYNNEI.

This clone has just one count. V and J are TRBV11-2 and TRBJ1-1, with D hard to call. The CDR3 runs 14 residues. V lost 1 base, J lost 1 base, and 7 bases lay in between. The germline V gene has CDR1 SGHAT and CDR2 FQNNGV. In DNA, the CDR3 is TGTGCCAGCAGCTTAGGACGGGGGAACACTGAAGCTTTCTTT. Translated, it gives CASSLGRGNTEAFF.

The CDR3 DNA follows: TGTGCCAGAAGAAATGGACAGGGGTGTGGCTACACCTTC. Its protein is CARRNGQGCGYTF. The V gene is TRBV5-3, the J gene TRBJ1-2; TRBD1 matches at 9 bases. TRBV5-3 is reported as an ORF; its role is uncertain. J gave up 7 bases and V 5 bases, and 6 bases lay outside the gene matches. The CDR3 length is 13 residues.

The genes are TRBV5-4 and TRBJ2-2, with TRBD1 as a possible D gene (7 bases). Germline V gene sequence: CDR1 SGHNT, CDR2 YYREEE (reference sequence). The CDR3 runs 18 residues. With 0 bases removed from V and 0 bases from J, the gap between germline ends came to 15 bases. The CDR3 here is CASSLGGTVSPNTGELFF. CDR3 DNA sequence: TGTGCCAGCAGCTTGGGCGGGACAGTCTCTCCGAACACCGGGGAGCTGTTTTTT.

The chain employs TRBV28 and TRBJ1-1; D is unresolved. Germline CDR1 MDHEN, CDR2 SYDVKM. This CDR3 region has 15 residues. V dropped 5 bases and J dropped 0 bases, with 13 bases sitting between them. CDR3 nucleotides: TGTGCCAGCAGTCCGCTTGGGCGGGTGAACACTGAAGCTTTCTTT. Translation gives CASSPLGRVNTEAFF.

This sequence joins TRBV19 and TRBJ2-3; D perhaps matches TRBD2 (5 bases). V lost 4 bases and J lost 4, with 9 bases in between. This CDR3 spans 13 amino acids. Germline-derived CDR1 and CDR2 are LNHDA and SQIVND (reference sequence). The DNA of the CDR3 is TGTGCCAGTAGTAAGAACGGGGCAGATACGCAGTATTTT. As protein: CASSKNGADTQYF.

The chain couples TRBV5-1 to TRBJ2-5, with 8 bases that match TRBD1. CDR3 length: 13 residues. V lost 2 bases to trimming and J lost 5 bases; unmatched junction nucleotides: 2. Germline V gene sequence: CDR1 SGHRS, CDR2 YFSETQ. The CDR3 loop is CASSFWTGETQYF. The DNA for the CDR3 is TGCGCCAGCAGCTTCTGGACAGGGGAGACCCAGTACTTC.

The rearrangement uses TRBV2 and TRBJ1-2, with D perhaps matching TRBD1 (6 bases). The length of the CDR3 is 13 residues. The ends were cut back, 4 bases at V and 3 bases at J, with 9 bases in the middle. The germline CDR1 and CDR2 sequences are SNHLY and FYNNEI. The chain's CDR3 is CASSAWTDYGYTF. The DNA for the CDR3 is TGTGCCAGCAGTGCGTGGACAGACTATGGCTACACCTTC.

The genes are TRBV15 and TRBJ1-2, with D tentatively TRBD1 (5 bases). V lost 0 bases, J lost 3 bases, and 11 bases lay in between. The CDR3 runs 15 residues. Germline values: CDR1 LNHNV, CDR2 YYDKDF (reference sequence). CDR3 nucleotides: TGTGCCACCAGCAGAGACCTTGGGGCCTACTATGGCTACACCTTC. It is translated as CATSRDLGAYYGYTF.

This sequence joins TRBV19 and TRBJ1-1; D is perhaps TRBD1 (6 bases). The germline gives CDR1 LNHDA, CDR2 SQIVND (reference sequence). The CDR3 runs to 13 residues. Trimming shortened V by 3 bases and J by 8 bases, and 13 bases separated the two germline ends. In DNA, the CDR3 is TGTGCCAGTAGTATTAGTTCGGGGGGCGAAGCTTTCTTT. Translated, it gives CASSISSGGEAFF. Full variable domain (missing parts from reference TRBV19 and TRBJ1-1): DGGITQSPKYLFRKEGQNVTLSCEQNLNHDAMYWYRQDPGQGLRLIYYSQIVNDFQKGDIAEGYSVSREKKESFPLTVTSAQKNPTAFYLCASSISSGGEAFFGQGTRLTVV.

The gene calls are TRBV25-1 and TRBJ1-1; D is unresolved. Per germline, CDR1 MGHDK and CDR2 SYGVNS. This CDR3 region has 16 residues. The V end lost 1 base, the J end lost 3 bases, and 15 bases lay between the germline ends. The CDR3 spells CASSESVLSGHTEAFF. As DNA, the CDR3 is TGTGCCAGCAGTGAATCCGTTCTTTCCGGTCACACTGAAGCTTTCTTT. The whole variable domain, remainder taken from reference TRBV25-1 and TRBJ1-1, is EADIYQTPRYLVIGTGKKITLECSQTMGHDKMYWYQQDPGMELHLIHYSYGVNSTEKGDLSSESTVSRIRTEHFPLTLESARPSHTSQYLCASSESVLSGHTEAFFGQGTRLTVV.

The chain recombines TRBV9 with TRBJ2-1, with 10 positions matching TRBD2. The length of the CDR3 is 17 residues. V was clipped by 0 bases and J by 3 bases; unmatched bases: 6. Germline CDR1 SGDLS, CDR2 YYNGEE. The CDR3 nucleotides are TGTGCCAGCAGCGTAGTAGGAGCGGGAGGGTACTACAATGAGCAGTTCTTC. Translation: CASSVVGAGGYYNEQFF. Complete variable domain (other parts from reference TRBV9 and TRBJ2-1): DSGVTQTPKHLITATGQRVTLRCSPRSGDLSVYWYQQSLDQGLQFLIQYYNGEERAKGNILERFSAQQFPDLHSELNLSSLELGDSALYFCASSVVGAGGYYNEQFFGPGTRLTVL.

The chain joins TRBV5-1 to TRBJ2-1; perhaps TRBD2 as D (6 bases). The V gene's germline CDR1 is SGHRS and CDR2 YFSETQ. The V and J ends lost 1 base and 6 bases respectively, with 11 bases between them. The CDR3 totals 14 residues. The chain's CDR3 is CASSLRGLFNEQFF. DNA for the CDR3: TGCGCCAGCAGCTTGAGGGGACTCTTCAATGAGCAGTTCTTC.

CDR3 residues: CASSLEFWPNTEAFF. The CDR3 DNA is TGTGCCAGCAGCTTAGAGTTTTGGCCGAACACTGAAGCTTTCTTT. The chain recombines TRBV11-2 with TRBJ1-1; D ambiguous. The V end lost 0 bases, the J end lost 1 base, and 9 bases lay between the germline ends. The germline V gene has CDR1 SGHAT and CDR2 FQNNGV. The CDR3 spans 15 residues.

CDR3 bases: TGTGCCAGCAGGACATGGCGGGGTGAGCAGTTCTTC. Protein product: CASRTWRGEQFF. The chain uses TRBV12-3 or TRBV12-4 and TRBJ2-1, with a weak D call TRBD2 (6 bases). The germline V and J ends were trimmed by 6 bases and 9 bases, with 12 bases remaining between them. The CDR3 runs to 12 residues.

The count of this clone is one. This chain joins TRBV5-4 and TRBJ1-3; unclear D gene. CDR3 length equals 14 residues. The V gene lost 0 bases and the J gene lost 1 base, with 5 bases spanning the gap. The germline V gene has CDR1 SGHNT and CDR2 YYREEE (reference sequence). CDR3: CASSLAGSGNTIYF. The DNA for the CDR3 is TGTGCCAGCAGCTTGGCCGGTTCTGGAAACACCATATATTTT.